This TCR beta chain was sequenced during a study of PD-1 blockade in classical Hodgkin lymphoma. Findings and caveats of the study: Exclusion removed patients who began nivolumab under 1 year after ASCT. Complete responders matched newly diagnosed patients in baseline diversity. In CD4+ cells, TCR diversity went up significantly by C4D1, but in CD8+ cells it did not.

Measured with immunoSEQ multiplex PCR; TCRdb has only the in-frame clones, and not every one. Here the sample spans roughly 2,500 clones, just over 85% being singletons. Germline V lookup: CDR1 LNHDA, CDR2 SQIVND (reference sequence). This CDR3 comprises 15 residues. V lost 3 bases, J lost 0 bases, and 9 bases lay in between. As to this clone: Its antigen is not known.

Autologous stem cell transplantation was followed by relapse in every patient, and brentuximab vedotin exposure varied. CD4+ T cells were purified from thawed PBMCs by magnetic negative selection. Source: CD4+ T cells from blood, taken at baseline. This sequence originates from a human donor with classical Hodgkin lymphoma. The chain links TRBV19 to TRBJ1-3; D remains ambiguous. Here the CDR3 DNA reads TGTGCCAGTAGTATTGGGCGGTCCTCTGGAAACACCATATATTTT. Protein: CASSIGRSSGNTIYF.